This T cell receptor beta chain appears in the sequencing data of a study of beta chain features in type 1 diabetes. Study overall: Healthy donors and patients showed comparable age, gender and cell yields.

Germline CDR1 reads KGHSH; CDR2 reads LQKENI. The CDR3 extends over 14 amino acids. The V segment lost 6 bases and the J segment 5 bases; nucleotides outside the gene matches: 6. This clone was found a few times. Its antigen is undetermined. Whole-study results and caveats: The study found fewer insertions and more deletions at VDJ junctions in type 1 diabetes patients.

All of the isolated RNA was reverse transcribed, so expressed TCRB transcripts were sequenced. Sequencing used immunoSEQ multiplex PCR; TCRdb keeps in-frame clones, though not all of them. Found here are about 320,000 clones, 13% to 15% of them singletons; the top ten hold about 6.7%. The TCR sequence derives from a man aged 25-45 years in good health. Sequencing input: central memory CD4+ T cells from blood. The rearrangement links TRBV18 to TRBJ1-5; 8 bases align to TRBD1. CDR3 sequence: CASSHGQGYQPQHF. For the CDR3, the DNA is TGTGCCAGCTCCCATGGACAGGGTTATCAGCCCCAGCATTTT.